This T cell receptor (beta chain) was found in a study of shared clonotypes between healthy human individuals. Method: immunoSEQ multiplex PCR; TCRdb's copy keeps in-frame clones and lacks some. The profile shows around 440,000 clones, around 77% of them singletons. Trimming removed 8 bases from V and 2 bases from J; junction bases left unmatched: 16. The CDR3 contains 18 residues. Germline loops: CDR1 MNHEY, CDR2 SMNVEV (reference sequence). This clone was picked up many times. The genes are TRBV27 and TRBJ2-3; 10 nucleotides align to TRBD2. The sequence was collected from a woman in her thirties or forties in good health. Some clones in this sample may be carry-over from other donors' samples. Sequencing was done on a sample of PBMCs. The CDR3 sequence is CASRTLAELAGYTDTQYF. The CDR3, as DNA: TGTGCCAGCCGCACACTCGCAGAACTAGCGGGATACACAGATACGCAGTATTTT.